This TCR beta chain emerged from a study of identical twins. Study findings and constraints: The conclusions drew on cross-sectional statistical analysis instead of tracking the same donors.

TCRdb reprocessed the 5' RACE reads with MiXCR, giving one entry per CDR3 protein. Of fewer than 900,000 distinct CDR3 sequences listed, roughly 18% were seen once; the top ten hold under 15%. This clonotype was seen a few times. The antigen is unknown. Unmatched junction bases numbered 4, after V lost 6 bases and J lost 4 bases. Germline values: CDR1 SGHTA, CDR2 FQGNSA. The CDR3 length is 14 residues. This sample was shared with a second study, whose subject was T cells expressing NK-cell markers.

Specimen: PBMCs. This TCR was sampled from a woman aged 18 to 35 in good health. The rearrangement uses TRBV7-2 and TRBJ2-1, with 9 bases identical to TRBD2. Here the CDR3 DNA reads TGTGCCAGCAGGATCCTAGCGGGATACAATGAGCAGTTCTTC. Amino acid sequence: CASRILAGYNEQFF.